Listed below are T cell receptor beta chains from one sample, sequenced in a study of T cells in Graves' hyperthyroidism and ophthalmopathy. TCRdb re-analysed the multiplex PCR reads in MiXCR, keeping a single row per CDR3 protein. The sample includes approximately 330,000 distinct CDR3 sequences, roughly 13% of them seen just once. Specimen: blood. Receptor source: a woman in her thirties or forties with Graves' ophthalmopathy. The CDR3 runs from the conserved cysteine through the conserved F or W. Each record gives: clone size, V gene, D gene, J gene, CDR3 protein, CDR3 DNA. A D gene is named only where the DNA matches it firmly. Where a row states a size, it is once, few, many or the class of an expanded clone; other rows omit it.

>many|TRBV27|NA|TRBJ2-2
CASSLGSGSNTGELFF
TGTGCCAGCAGTTTAGGAAGTGGATCGAACACCGGGGAGCTGTTTTTT
>few|TRBV11-2|TRBD2|TRBJ2-2
CASSFPRLAGGRGELFF
TGTGCCAGCAGCTTCCCTAGGCTAGCGGGGGGGCGTGGGGAGCTGTTTTTT
>many|TRBV6-1|TRBD1|TRBJ1-2
CASSPGTGDGYTF
TGTGCCAGCAGCCCCGGGACAGGGGATGGCTACACCTTC
>NA|TRBV4-2|TRBD2|TRBJ2-1
CASSQLKIAGGTNEQFF
TGTGCCAGCAGCCAATTAAAGATAGCGGGGGGGACCAATGAGCAGTTCTTC
>NA|TRBV5-5|NA|TRBJ2-3
CASSQGAGSGDTQYF
TGTGCCAGCAGCCAGGGTGCGGGGAGCGGAGATACGCAGTATTTT
>many|TRBV20-1|TRBD1|TRBJ1-5
CSGSTGSQPQHF
TGCAGTGGATCGACAGGGTCTCAGCCCCAGCATTTT
>many|TRBV7-8|TRBD2|TRBJ2-7
CASSLARTSGYEQYF
TGTGCCAGCAGCTTAGCCCGGACTAGCGGTTACGAGCAGTACTTC
>many|TRBV29-1|NA|TRBJ2-4
CSVEDLTGTPENIQYF
TGCAGCGTTGAAGATTTAACCGGGACACCCGAAAACATTCAGTACTTC
>many|TRBV11-1|TRBD2|TRBJ2-1
CASSRKLAGGYNEQFF
TGTGCCAGCAGCCGAAAATTAGCGGGGGGCTACAATGAGCAGTTCTTC
>many|TRBV11-2|NA|TRBJ1-1
CASIPWADSLYSTEAFF
TGTGCCAGCATCCCCTGGGCGGATTCACTCTATTCCACTGAAGCTTTCTTT
>NA|TRBV7-8|NA|TRBJ2-7
CASSPLRLATEQYF
TGTGCCAGCAGCCCCTTGCGGCTAGCGACCGAGCAGTACTTC
>NA|TRBV14|TRBD1|TRBJ1-5
CASSQEGTGGDQPQHF
TGTGCCAGCAGCCAAGAGGGTACAGGGGGGGATCAGCCCCAGCATTTT
>NA|TRBV6-1|TRBD2|TRBJ2-7
CASSELSGGAFNEQYF
TGTGCCAGCAGTGAACTTAGCGGGGGGGCCTTCAACGAGCAGTACTTC
>few|TRBV6-1|NA|TRBJ1-5
CASSETFQNQPQHF
TGTGCCAGCAGTGAGACCTTTCAGAATCAGCCCCAGCATTTT
>many|TRBV28|NA|TRBJ2-1
CASSSETGTLHNEQFF
TGTGCCAGCAGTTCAGAAACCGGGACTCTTCACAATGAGCAGTTCTTC
>many|TRBV6-1|NA|TRBJ1-2
CASKGDAANYGYTF
TGTGCCAGCAAAGGAGACGCGGCAAACTATGGCTACACCTTC
>few|TRBV20-1|NA|TRBJ2-7
CSASGDSPPYEQYF
TGCAGTGCCAGTGGGGACTCACCTCCCTACGAGCAGTACTTC
>many|TRBV19|NA|TRBJ2-3
CASSSLRLADTQYF
TGTGCCAGTAGTTCCCTCCGGCTAGCAGATACGCAGTATTTT
>NA|TRBV6-1|TRBD2|TRBJ2-1
CASSLGLAGDPYNEQFF
TGTGCCAGCAGCTTGGGACTAGCGGGGGACCCATACAATGAGCAGTTCTTC
>many|TRBV5-1|NA|TRBJ2-7
CASSLSPGLYEQYF
TGCGCCAGCAGCTTGAGTCCGGGGCTGTACGAGCAGTACTTC
>many|TRBV7-2|TRBD2|TRBJ2-5
CASSEGLAGGHQETQYF
TGTGCCAGCAGCGAGGGACTAGCGGGGGGGCACCAAGAGACCCAGTACTTC
>few|TRBV19|NA|TRBJ2-2
CASSILRTGELFF
TGTGCCAGTAGTATTCTCAGAACCGGGGAGCTGTTTTTT
>many|TRBV11-2|NA|TRBJ2-2
CASSLVVGAAGELFF
TGTGCCAGCAGCTTAGTGGTGGGAGCGGCTGGGGAGCTGTTTTTT
>many|TRBV29-1|NA|TRBJ1-1
CSGGFGTEAFF
TGCAGCGGGGGCTTCGGCACTGAAGCTTTCTTT
>few|TRBV2|NA|TRBJ1-1
CASSGFGSPDTEAFF
TGTGCCAGCAGTGGTTTTGGCAGCCCTGACACTGAAGCTTTCTTT
>many|TRBV30|TRBD2|TRBJ2-5
CAWSRGLAETQYF
TGTGCCTGGAGCCGAGGACTAGCGGAGACCCAGTACTTC
>many|TRBV25-1|NA|TRBJ1-3
CASSMSTVSGNTIYF
TGTGCCAGCAGTATGTCGACAGTCTCTGGAAACACCATATATTTT
>NA|TRBV2|TRBD2|TRBJ2-1
CASSESGSGGAGGYNEQFF
TGTGCCAGCAGTGAGTCAGGTTCTGGCGGAGCGGGAGGTTACAATGAGCAGTTCTTC
>many|TRBV19|TRBD1|TRBJ1-2
CASMGQGSGGYTF
TGTGCCAGTATGGGACAGGGGTCGGGTGGCTACACCTTC
>few|TRBV16|NA|TRBJ1-5
CASSQGLSNQPQHF
TGTGCCAGCAGCCAGGGTTTAAGCAATCAGCCCCAGCATTTT
>many|TRBV12-3/TRBV12-4|NA|TRBJ2-3
CASRTGGTDTQYF
TGTGCCAGCAGGACTGGGGGCACAGATACGCAGTATTTT
>NA|TRBV15|NA|TRBJ1-4
CATSLSSYEKLFF
TGTGCCACCAGCCTTTCCTCATATGAAAAACTGTTTTTT
>many|TRBV28|TRBD1|TRBJ2-5
CASSFSGGGETQYF
TGTGCCAGCAGTTTCTCAGGGGGTGGGGAGACCCAGTACTTC
>many|TRBV5-8|NA|TRBJ2-7
CASITGYEQYF
TGTGCCAGCATCACAGGGTACGAGCAGTACTTC
>many|TRBV28|TRBD1|TRBJ1-1
CASSFTGANTEAFF
TGTGCCAGCAGTTTCACAGGGGCGAACACTGAAGCTTTCTTT
>many|TRBV2|TRBD1|TRBJ1-5
CASRPTGGRGPQHF
TGTGCCAGCAGACCGACAGGGGGTAGAGGGCCCCAGCATTTT
>many|TRBV7-6|TRBD2|TRBJ2-3
CASSFGLAGAEKDTQYF
TGTGCCAGCAGCTTCGGACTAGCGGGCGCAGAAAAAGATACGCAGTATTTT
>NA|TRBV19|NA|TRBJ2-3
CASSNPWLADTQYF
TGTGCCAGTAGTAACCCCTGGTTGGCGGATACGCAGTATTTT
>many|TRBV14|TRBD1|TRBJ2-7
CASSQGTGDEQYF
TGTGCCAGCAGCCAAGGGACAGGGGATGAGCAGTACTTC